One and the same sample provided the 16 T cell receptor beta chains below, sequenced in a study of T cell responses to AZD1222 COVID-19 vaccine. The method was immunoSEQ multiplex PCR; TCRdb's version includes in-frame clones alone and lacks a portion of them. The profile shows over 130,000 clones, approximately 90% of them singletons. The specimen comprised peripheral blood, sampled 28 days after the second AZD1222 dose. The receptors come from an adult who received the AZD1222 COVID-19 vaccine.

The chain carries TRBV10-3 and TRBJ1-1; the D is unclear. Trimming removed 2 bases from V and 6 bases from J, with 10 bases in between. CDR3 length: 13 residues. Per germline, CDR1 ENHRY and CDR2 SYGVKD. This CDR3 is CAISEREWAEAFF. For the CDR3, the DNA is TGTGCCATCAGTGAGAGGGAATGGGCTGAAGCTTTCTTT.

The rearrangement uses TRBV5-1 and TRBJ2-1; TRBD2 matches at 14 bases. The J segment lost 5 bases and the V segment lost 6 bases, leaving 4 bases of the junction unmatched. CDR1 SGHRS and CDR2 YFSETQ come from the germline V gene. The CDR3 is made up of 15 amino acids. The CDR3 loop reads CASNGLAGGDNEQFF. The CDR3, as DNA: TGCGCCAGCAACGGACTAGCGGGGGGAGACAATGAGCAGTTCTTC.

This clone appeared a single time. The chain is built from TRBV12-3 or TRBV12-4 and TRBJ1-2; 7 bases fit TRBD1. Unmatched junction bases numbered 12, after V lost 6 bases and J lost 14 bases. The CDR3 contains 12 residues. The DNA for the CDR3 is TGTGCCAGCAGCCCCCGGGCTCAGGGGGGGACCTTC. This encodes CASSPRAQGGTF.

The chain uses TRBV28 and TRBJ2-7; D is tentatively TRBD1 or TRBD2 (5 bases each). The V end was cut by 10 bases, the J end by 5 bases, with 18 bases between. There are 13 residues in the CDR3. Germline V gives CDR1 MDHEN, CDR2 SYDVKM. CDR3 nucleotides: TGTGCCAATTTGGGACGGATGGGAGACGAGCAGTACTTC. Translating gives CANLGRMGDEQYF.

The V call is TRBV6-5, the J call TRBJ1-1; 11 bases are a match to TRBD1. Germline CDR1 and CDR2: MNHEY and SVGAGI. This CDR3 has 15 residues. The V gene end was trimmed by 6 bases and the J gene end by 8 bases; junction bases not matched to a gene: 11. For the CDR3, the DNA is TGTGCCAGCAGCCCATGGGGACAGGGGGGATTAGAAGCTTTCTTT. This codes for CASSPWGQGGLEAFF.

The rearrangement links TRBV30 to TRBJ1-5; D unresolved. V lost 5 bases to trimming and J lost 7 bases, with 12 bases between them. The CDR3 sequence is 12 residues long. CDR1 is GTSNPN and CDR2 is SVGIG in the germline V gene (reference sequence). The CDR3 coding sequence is TGTGCCTGGGCCTCCTCCGGACAGCCCCAGCATTTT. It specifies CAWASSGQPQHF.

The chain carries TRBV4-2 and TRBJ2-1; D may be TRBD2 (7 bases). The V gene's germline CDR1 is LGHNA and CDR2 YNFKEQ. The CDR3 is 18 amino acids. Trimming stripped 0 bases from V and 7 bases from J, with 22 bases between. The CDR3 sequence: CASSQDLYGRGGPNEQFF. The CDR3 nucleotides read TGTGCCAGCAGCCAAGATCTATACGGGCGCGGGGGCCCAAATGAGCAGTTCTTC.

In DNA, the CDR3 is TGTGCCAGCAGCAACCACGGACAGGGCGCTGCTGAGCAGTTCTTC. This sequence encodes CASSNHGQGAAEQFF. V gene TRBV6-6 combines with J gene TRBJ2-1, with TRBD1 identical over 8 bases. The J segment lost 9 bases and the V segment lost 6 bases, leaving 13 bases of the junction unmatched. Per germline, CDR1 MNHNY and CDR2 SVGAGI (reference sequence). The CDR3 loop spans 15 amino acids.

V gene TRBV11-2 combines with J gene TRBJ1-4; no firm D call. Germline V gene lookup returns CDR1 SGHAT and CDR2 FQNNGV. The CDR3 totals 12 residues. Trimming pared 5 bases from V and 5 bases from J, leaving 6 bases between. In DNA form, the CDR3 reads TGTGCCAGCAGCGGACGGAATGAAAAACTGTTTTTT. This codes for CASSGRNEKLFF.

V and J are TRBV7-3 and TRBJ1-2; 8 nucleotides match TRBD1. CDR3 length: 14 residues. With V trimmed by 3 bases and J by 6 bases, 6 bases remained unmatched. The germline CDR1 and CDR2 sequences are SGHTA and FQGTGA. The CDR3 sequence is CASSLDRVRDGYTF. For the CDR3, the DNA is TGTGCCAGCAGCTTGGACAGGGTTAGGGATGGCTACACCTTC.

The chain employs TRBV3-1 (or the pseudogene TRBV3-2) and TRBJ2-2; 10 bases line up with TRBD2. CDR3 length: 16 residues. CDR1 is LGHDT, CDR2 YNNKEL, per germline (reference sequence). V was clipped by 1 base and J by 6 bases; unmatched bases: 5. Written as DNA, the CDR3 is TGTGCCAGCAGCCAAGGCGGAGCGGGAGGGGCCGGGGAGCTGTTTTTT. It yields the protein CASSQGGAGGAGELFF.

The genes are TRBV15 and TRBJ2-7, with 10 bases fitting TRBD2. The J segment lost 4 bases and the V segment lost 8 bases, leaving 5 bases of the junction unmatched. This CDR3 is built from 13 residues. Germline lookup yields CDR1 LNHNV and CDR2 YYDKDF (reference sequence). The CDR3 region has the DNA TGTGCCACCGCACTAGCGGGAACTTACGAGCAGTACTTC. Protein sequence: CATALAGTYEQYF.

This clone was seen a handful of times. The CDR3 bases are TGTGCCACACAGGGGGCGAGAAGAGAGACCCAGTACTTC. It is translated as CATQGARRETQYF. The V call is TRBV24-1, the J call TRBJ2-5; 9 nucleotides match TRBD1. The J segment lost 4 bases and the V segment lost 10 bases, leaving 6 bases of the junction unmatched. Per the germline V gene, CDR1 is KGHDR and CDR2 is SFDVKD. The length of the CDR3 is 13 residues.

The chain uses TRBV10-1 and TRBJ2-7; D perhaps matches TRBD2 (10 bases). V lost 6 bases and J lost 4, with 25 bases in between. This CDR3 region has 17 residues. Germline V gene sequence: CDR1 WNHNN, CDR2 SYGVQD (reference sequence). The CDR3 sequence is CASSPGQGRTSGYEQYF. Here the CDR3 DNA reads TGCGCCAGCAGCCCGGGACAGGGCCGGACTAGCGGTTACGAGCAGTACTTC.

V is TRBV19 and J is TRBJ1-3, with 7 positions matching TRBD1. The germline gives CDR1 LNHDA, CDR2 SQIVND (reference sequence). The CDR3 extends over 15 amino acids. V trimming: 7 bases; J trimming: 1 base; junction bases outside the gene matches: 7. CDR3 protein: CASTKQGSSGNTIYF. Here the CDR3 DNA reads TGTGCCAGTACTAAACAGGGGTCTTCTGGAAACACCATATATTTT.

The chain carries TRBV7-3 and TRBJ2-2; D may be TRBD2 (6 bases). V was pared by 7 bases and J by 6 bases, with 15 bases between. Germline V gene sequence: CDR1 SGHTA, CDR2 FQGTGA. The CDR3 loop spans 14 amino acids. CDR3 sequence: CASTGGTHAGELFF. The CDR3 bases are TGTGCCAGCACCGGCGGGACTCATGCCGGGGAGCTGTTTTTT.